One sample yielded the 19 T cell receptor beta chains listed below, sequenced in a study of cytomegalovirus exposure and HLA in healthy donors. Use of 60 Vbeta and 13 Jbeta primers characterized the PCR. Measured with immunoSEQ multiplex PCR; TCRdb has only the in-frame clones, and not every one. In the table there are 95,000 to 130,000 clones, around 62% of which are singletons. The sample was PBMCs. The receptor source for this set is a woman between 40 and 50 years old in good health and CMV-seropositive.

The J gene is TRBJ1-5, the V gene TRBV6-5; 8 positions match TRBD1. The V gene end was trimmed by 6 bases and the J gene end by 6 bases; junction bases not matched to a gene: 4. Germline assignment: CDR1 MNHEY and CDR2 SVGAGI. The CDR3 is 13 residues long. CDR3 sequence (DNA): TGTGCCAGCAGCAGGACAGGGAGTCAGCCCCAGCATTTT. This translates into CASSRTGSQPQHF.

This clone was detected a few times. The V gene is TRBV29-1, the J gene TRBJ1-1, with 9 bases matching TRBD1. Losses at the gene ends were 1 base for V and 11 bases for J; bases not matched to a gene: 2. Germline V gene sequence: CDR1 SQVTM, CDR2 ANQGSEA. This CDR3 region has 11 residues. The CDR3 DNA follows: TGCAGCGTTGAAGGTGACAGGGGGGCTTTCTTT. Its translation is CSVEGDRGAFF.

The J gene is TRBJ1-2, the V gene TRBV6-1; D might be TRBD1 (6 bases). The germline CDR1 and CDR2 sequences are MNHNS and SASEGT. This CDR3 is built from 13 residues. V was clipped by 7 bases and J by 4 bases, with 13 bases between them. CDR3 DNA: TGTGCCAGCATAGGGGGATTGAGCTATGGCTACACCTTC. This gives the protein CASIGGLSYGYTF.

The CDR3 bases are TGTGCCAGCAGTATAAGGACAGATGGAGAGACCCAGTACTTC. This translates into CASSIRTDGETQYF. The chain employs TRBV2 and TRBJ2-5; D is possibly TRBD1 (6 bases). V was pared by 5 bases and J by 4 bases, with 14 bases between. The CDR3 contains 14 residues. Germline V CDR1 and CDR2: SNHLY, FYNNEI.

The gene calls are TRBV4-3 and TRBJ2-1; D gene ambiguous. Germline V lookup: CDR1 LGHNA, CDR2 YSLEER. The CDR3 loop spans 16 amino acids. Deletions cut 0 bases from V and 8 bases from J, with 17 bases between. CDR3 amino acids: CASSQEMGRLVDEQFF. The DNA for the CDR3 is TGCGCCAGCAGCCAAGAGATGGGCAGGCTTGTCGATGAGCAGTTCTTC.

In its sample, this clone was seen once. The J gene is TRBJ1-2, the V gene TRBV5-1; D is unclear. V was pared by 2 bases and J by 2 bases, with 16 bases between. CDR1 and CDR2 (germline): SGHRS, YFSETQ. The CDR3 sequence is 16 residues long. CDR3 amino acids: CASSFTPEGRNYGYTF. In DNA form, the CDR3 reads TGCGCCAGCAGCTTTACCCCTGAGGGAAGGAACTATGGCTACACCTTC. Full variable domain (missing parts from reference TRBV5-1 and TRBJ1-2): KAGVTQTPRYLIKTRGQQVTLSCSPISGHRSVSWYQQTPGQGLQFLFEYFSETQRNKGNFPGRFSGRQFSNSRSEMNVSTLELGDSALYLCASSFTPEGRNYGYTFGSGTRLTVV.

The chain recombines TRBV7-8 with TRBJ2-1; the match to TRBD2 covers 14 bases. Trimming removed 3 bases from V and 0 bases from J; junction bases left unmatched: 4. Germline-derived CDR1 and CDR2 are SGHVS and FQNEAQ. The CDR3 has 18 residues. This CDR3 is CASSLRTSGGYSYNEQFF. Here the CDR3 DNA reads TGTGCCAGCAGCTTGCGGACTAGCGGGGGGTACTCCTACAATGAGCAGTTCTTC.

The chain combines TRBV5-1 with TRBJ1-3; no definite D call. This CDR3 contains 16 residues. CDR1 is SGHRS, CDR2 YFSETQ, per germline. Trimming cost V 0 bases and J 2 bases, with 12 bases left between them. The CDR3 sequence: CASSLADFRAGNTIYF. CDR3 bases: TGCGCCAGCAGCTTGGCCGATTTTCGGGCTGGAAACACCATATATTTT.

V is TRBV19 and J is TRBJ2-7; 7 bases match TRBD1. After removal of 6 bases from V and 0 bases from J, the junction contained 8 bases not matched to a gene. The CDR3 has 15 amino acids. Germline CDR1 is LNHDA and CDR2 is SQIVND (reference sequence). The CDR3 loop reads CASRTTGAGSYEQYF. CDR3 nucleotide sequence: TGTGCCAGTAGAACCACAGGGGCCGGCTCCTACGAGCAGTACTTC.

The chain joins TRBV7-2 to TRBJ2-1; possibly TRBD1 for D (5 bases). Germline CDR1 is SGHTA and CDR2 is FQGNSA. Trimming left V 1 base short and J 1 base short, with 11 bases between. The CDR3 is 16 amino acids. The CDR3 region has the DNA TGTGCCAGCAGCTTAGGAGGTGGGGCGTCCTACAATGAGCAGTTCTTC. Residues: CASSLGGGASYNEQFF.

The chain joins TRBV10-3 to TRBJ2-5; 7 bases fit TRBD2. This CDR3 has 16 residues. Germline CDR1 ENHRY, CDR2 SYGVKD. V trimming: 4 bases; J trimming: 1 base; junction bases outside the gene matches: 9. The CDR3: CAISATQRGFQETQYF. Here the CDR3 DNA reads TGTGCCATCAGTGCAACCCAGCGGGGTTTCCAAGAGACCCAGTACTTC.

This clone has more than one count but fewer than ten. The rearrangement uses TRBV7-3 and TRBJ2-1; 10 nucleotides line up with TRBD2. Trimming removed 6 bases from V and 3 bases from J; junction bases left unmatched: 11. The CDR3 spans 17 residues. The germline CDR1 and CDR2 sequences are SGHTA and FQGTGA. Here the CDR3 reads CASSRQPPSGSYNEQFF. The CDR3 DNA reads as TGTGCCAGCAGTCGACAACCTCCTAGCGGGAGCTACAATGAGCAGTTCTTC.

About this clone itself: At one end, the junction sequence differs from germline, possibly due to a read error. The CDR3, as DNA: TGTGCCGGCAGCGCCAGGACAGGGATGCGGGAAAAACTGTTTTTT. Translated: CAGSARTGMREKLFF. The chain joins TRBV7-2 to TRBJ1-4; TRBD1 matches at 8 bases. The CDR3 covers 15 residues. CDR1 is SGHTA and CDR2 is FQGNSA in the germline V gene.

The V and J genes are TRBV4-2 and TRBJ1-6; possibly TRBD1 for D (5 bases). CDR1 LGHNA and CDR2 YNFKEQ come from the germline V gene. This CDR3 contains 15 residues. Trimming removed 0 bases from V and 7 bases from J, with 10 bases in between. Written as DNA, the CDR3 is TGTGCCAGCAGCCAAGATACAGGAGGGAATTCACCCCTCCACTTT. Its protein is CASSQDTGGNSPLHF.

The genes are TRBV2 and TRBJ1-1; D gene uncertain. The V gene lost 7 bases and the J gene lost 4 bases, with 10 bases spanning the gap. Germline-derived CDR1 and CDR2 are SNHLY and FYNNEI. The CDR3 consists of 12 residues. The CDR3 here is CASTGISTEAFF. The CDR3 nucleotides read TGTGCCAGCACAGGAATTTCCACTGAAGCTTTCTTT.

The chain combines TRBV11-2 with TRBJ1-2; D call uncertain. Germline V gene lookup returns CDR1 SGHAT and CDR2 FQNNGV. The CDR3 runs 13 residues. The V end was cut by 1 base, the J end by 4 bases, with 7 bases between. CDR3 sequence (DNA): TGTGCCAGCAGCTTAGGGGCAGGCTATGGCTACACCTTC. Amino acids: CASSLGAGYGYTF.

This chain connects TRBV27 to TRBJ1-5, with 7 bases identical to TRBD1. J was trimmed by 0 bases and V by 3 bases; bases with no gene match: 5. CDR3 size: 16 residues. Per germline, CDR1 MNHEY and CDR2 SMNVEV (reference sequence). DNA for the CDR3: TGTGCCAGCAGTTTGATTGGACAGGCTAGCAATCAGCCCCAGCATTTT. Translating it yields CASSLIGQASNQPQHF.

The V and J genes are TRBV19 and TRBJ2-7; the D is unclear. Germline-derived CDR1 and CDR2 are LNHDA and SQIVND (reference sequence). V was trimmed by 6 bases and J by 2 bases, leaving 14 bases between them. The length of the CDR3 is 14 residues. The CDR3 nucleotides read TGTGCCAGTAGCCCTGCGGCAGATACCTACGAGCAGTACTTC. Amino acids: CASSPAADTYEQYF. Variable domain in full (rest from reference TRBV19 and TRBJ2-7): DGGITQSPKYLFRKEGQNVTLSCEQNLNHDAMYWYRQDPGQGLRLIYYSQIVNDFQKGDIAEGYSVSREKKESFPLTVTSAQKNPTAFYLCASSPAADTYEQYFGPGTRLTVT.

The chain combines TRBV7-9 with TRBJ2-1, with D possibly TRBD2 on 6 matching bases. The CDR3 totals 16 residues. With 2 bases removed from V and 2 bases from J, the gap between germline ends came to 13 bases. Germline V gene data show CDR1 as SEHNR and CDR2 as FQNEAQ (reference sequence). The chain's CDR3 is CASSLSTSKPYNEQFF. DNA for the CDR3: TGTGCCAGCAGCTTATCCACTAGCAAACCCTACAATGAGCAGTTCTTC.